This entry lists 19 T cell receptor beta chains sequenced from one sample in a study of shared clonotypes between healthy human individuals (TCRdb year 2020). Receptors were amplified or captured by the immunoSEQ multiplex PCR assay. Entries here come from immuneACCESS through TCRdb and include only in-frame sequences with V and J called. Some clones fail to appear in such tables; in the studies checked, an unresolved V gene covers under half of the shortfall, and the cause of the remainder is unknown. Present in this sample are hundreds of thousands of clones, around 72% of which were seen just once. The ten largest clonotypes hold roughly 1.8% of the sample. The sequencing sample was made of memory CD4+ T cells sorted from blood. According to the study, the label for this sample's cell subset or site signals: CD45RA-negative fraction. The receptor set was obtained from a woman in her 30s in good health.

In DNA, the CDR3 is TGTGCCAGCAGCTTCTGGGAAGGTGGAAACACCATATATTTT. As protein: CASSFWEGGNTIYF. V usage is TRBV7-3 and J usage is TRBJ1-3; D gene unclear. CDR1 and CDR2 from the germline V gene are SGHTA and FQGTGA. Trimming pared 3 bases from V and 3 bases from J, leaving 9 bases between. The CDR3 runs to 14 residues.

This chain joins TRBV4-1 and TRBJ1-2; D is possibly TRBD1 (6 bases). Between the trimmed V and J ends, which lost 0 bases and 6 bases, there was a span of 14 bases. The germline V gene has CDR1 MGHRA and CDR2 YSYEKL. The CDR3 has 15 residues. The CDR3 DNA reads as TGCGCCAGCAGCCAAGATCGGTCCGGGGGCAATGGCTACACCTTC. Amino acid sequence: CASSQDRSGGNGYTF.

This clone was observed once. The rearrangement uses TRBV7-9 and TRBJ1-2; D gene uncertain. The CDR3 spans 13 residues. V was pared by 5 bases and J by 3 bases, with 10 bases between. CDR1 SEHNR and CDR2 FQNEAQ come from the germline V gene (reference sequence). This CDR3 reads CASSGLQHYGYTF. CDR3 coding DNA: TGTGCCAGCAGCGGCCTACAGCACTATGGCTACACCTTC. The variable domain in full, completed from reference TRBV7-9 and TRBJ1-2, reads DTGVSQNPRHKITKRGQNVTFRCDPISEHNRLYWYRQTLGQGPEFLTYFQNEAQLEKSRLLSDRFSAERPKGSFSTLEIQRTEQGDSAMYLCASSGLQHYGYTFGSGTRLTVV.

This clone was counted only a few times. The V call is TRBV7-6, the J call TRBJ2-5; D not certain. The closer fit of TRBJ2-7 to the DNA end suggests the J call may be wrong. The CDR3 is made up of 14 amino acids. The V gene's germline CDR1 is SGHVS and CDR2 FNYEAQ. The chain's CDR3 is CASSLAGGPYEQYF. The CDR3, as DNA: TGTGCCAGCAGCTTAGCGGGCGGACCCTACGAGCAGTACTTC.

This clone was seen more than once but under ten times. Other DNA sequences in the sample encode the same CDR3. The CDR3 DNA reads as TGCGCCAGCAGCCTGGACAGGGCTGCCTACAATGAGCAGTTCTTC. Protein sequence: CASSLDRAAYNEQFF. J is TRBJ2-1 and V is TRBV5-1; 8 nucleotides line up with TRBD1. The V and J ends lost 4 bases and 2 bases, in that order; junction bases with no gene match: 5. The CDR3 loop spans 15 amino acids. Germline CDR1 and CDR2: SGHRS and YFSETQ. The whole variable domain, remainder taken from reference TRBV5-1 and TRBJ2-1, is KAGVTQTPRYLIKTRGQQVTLSCSPISGHRSVSWYQQTPGQGLQFLFEYFSETQRNKGNFPGRFSGRQFSNSRSEMNVSTLELGDSALYLCASSLDRAAYNEQFFGPGTRLTVL.

The chain employs TRBV4-2 and TRBJ2-5, with a weak D call TRBD2 (5 bases). The germline V and J ends were trimmed by 1 base and 2 bases, with 14 bases remaining between them. Germline-derived CDR1 and CDR2 are LGHNA and YNFKEQ. There are 16 residues in the CDR3. CDR3 sequence (DNA): TGTGCCAGCAGCCAAGTTGGGAGCCCGGCTCAAGAGACCCAGTACTTC. It yields the protein CASSQVGSPAQETQYF.

Turning to this clone: A read error is possible here, since a much larger clone lies one base away. The chain combines TRBV28 with TRBJ2-7; 7 nucleotides agree with TRBD1. Trimming took 4 bases from V and 4 from J; bases not matched to a gene: 1. The CDR3 runs 12 residues. Per the germline V gene, CDR1 is MDHEN and CDR2 is SYDVKM. DNA for the CDR3: TGTGCCAGCAGTTCGGGACAGTACGAGCAGTACTTC. Its translation: CASSSGQYEQYF. The full variable domain, rest sourced from reference TRBV28 and TRBJ2-7, is DVKVTQSSRYLVKRTGEKVFLECVQDMDHENMFWYRQDPGLGLRLIYFSYDVKMKEKGDIPEGYSVSREKKERFSLILESASTNQTSMYLCASSSGQYEQYFGPGTRLTVT.

The chain couples TRBV7-2 to TRBJ2-5; D may correspond to TRBD1 or TRBD2 (6 bases each). This CDR3 is built from 14 residues. Trimming removed 2 bases at V and 4 bases at J, with 11 bases between. Germline-derived CDR1 and CDR2 are SGHTA and FQGNSA. CDR3 nucleotide sequence: TGTGCCAGCAGCTTACGCAGGGGAGGAGAGACCCAGTACTTC. Protein product: CASSLRRGGETQYF.

About this clone itself: The same CDR3 also results from other DNA sequences found in this sample. V gene TRBV4-1 combines with J gene TRBJ2-5; TRBD2 aligns across 12 bases. The CDR3 loop spans 15 amino acids. From germline, CDR1 is MGHRA and CDR2 YSYEKL. The ends lost 5 bases at V and 2 bases at J; junction bases unmatched: 3. DNA for the CDR3: TGCGCCAGCAGCTACGGGACTAGCGGGCAAGAGACCCAGTACTTC. It translates to CASSYGTSGQETQYF.

The rearrangement links TRBV28 to TRBJ1-2; 8 positions agree with TRBD1. This CDR3 contains 12 residues. The junction had 3 bases not matched to a gene; V was cut back by 5 bases and J by 7 bases. Germline loops: CDR1 MDHEN, CDR2 SYDVKM. CDR3 protein: CASSPRGLGYTF. CDR3 sequence (DNA): TGTGCCAGCAGTCCCAGGGGGCTTGGCTACACCTTC.

The chain couples TRBV25-1 to TRBJ1-4; 7 bases align to TRBD1. The germline gives CDR1 MGHDK, CDR2 SYGVNS. V lost 1 base and J lost 11; bases outside the gene matches: 4. The CDR3 spans 13 residues. The CDR3 bases are TGTGCCAGCAGTGAATCAGGGACAGACAAACTGTTTTTT. Protein product: CASSESGTDKLFF.

About this clone itself: In the same sample, other DNA sequences code for this CDR3. The CDR3 nucleotides read TGTGCCAGCAGCCCCGGGACGGATTATGGCTACACCTTC. Residues: CASSPGTDYGYTF. The chain is built from TRBV7-9 and TRBJ1-2; D possibly corresponds to TRBD1 (5 bases). The CDR3 covers 13 residues. V was trimmed by 5 bases and J by 5 bases, leaving 12 bases between them. Germline values: CDR1 SEHNR, CDR2 FQNEAQ (reference sequence).

About this clone itself: Other DNA variants within this sample encode the same CDR3. The genes are TRBV7-2 and TRBJ2-3; no reliable D call. CDR3 length: 12 residues. Germline assignment: CDR1 SGHTA and CDR2 FQGNSA. V was cut by 5 bases and J by 3 bases, with 6 bases left in between. The chain's CDR3 is CASSHFTDTQYF. CDR3 DNA: TGTGCCAGCAGCCACTTTACAGATACGCAGTATTTT.

The rearrangement joins TRBV15 to TRBJ2-2; 11 nucleotides line up with TRBD2. CDR3 size: 16 residues. Trimming at V came to 3 bases and at J to 7 bases, leaving 7 bases not matched to a gene. Per the germline V gene, CDR1 is LNHNV and CDR2 is YYDKDF (reference sequence). CDR3 DNA: TGTGCCACCAGCAGGGTAGCGGGAGGGCCGGACGGGGAGCTGTTTTTT. Translated, it gives CATSRVAGGPDGELFF.

V and J are TRBV7-9 and TRBJ1-4, with D possibly TRBD1 on 6 matching bases. Germline V gene sequence: CDR1 SEHNR, CDR2 FQNEAQ (reference sequence). Trimming cost V 4 bases and J 7 bases, with 16 bases left between them. The CDR3 is made up of 15 amino acids. For the CDR3, the DNA is TGTGCCAGCAGCTCTACGGACAGCGGGGGTGAAAAACTGTTTTTT. As protein: CASSSTDSGGEKLFF.

The chain uses TRBV29-1 and TRBJ2-7; the D call may be TRBD1 or TRBD2 (5 bases each). This CDR3 comprises 14 residues. From germline, CDR1 is SQVTM and CDR2 ANQGSEA. The V end lost 8 bases, the J end lost 0 bases, and 17 bases lay between the germline ends. The CDR3 reads CSLRGTASSYEQYF. The CDR3 region has the DNA TGCAGCCTTCGAGGGACCGCTAGCTCCTACGAGCAGTACTTC.

This chain joins TRBV5-4 and TRBJ2-1, with TRBD2 matching over 14 bases. Germline CDR1 is SGHNT and CDR2 is YYREEE (reference sequence). This CDR3 is built from 16 residues. Unmatched junction bases numbered 7, after V lost 4 bases and J lost 7 bases. CDR3 DNA: TGTGCCAGCAGCGCCCGACTAGCGGGAGGGGGAAATGAGCAGTTCTTC. This translates into CASSARLAGGGNEQFF.

The rearrangement links TRBV5-5 to TRBJ2-7; D perhaps matches TRBD2 (6 bases). CDR1 is SGHKS, CDR2 YYEKEE, per germline (reference sequence). The CDR3 totals 14 residues. V was trimmed by 4 bases and J by 2 bases, leaving 13 bases between them. CDR3 sequence reads: CASSAGLSAYEQYF. CDR3 in DNA: TGTGCCAGCAGCGCGGGACTGTCAGCCTACGAGCAGTACTTC.

The chain combines TRBV27 with TRBJ2-7, with D perhaps TRBD2 (5 bases). Between the trimmed V and J ends, which lost 3 bases and 6 bases, there was a span of 12 bases. The CDR3 sequence is 13 residues long. Germline CDR1 MNHEY, CDR2 SMNVEV (reference sequence). The CDR3 here is CASSFGVFSEQYF. CDR3 coding DNA: TGTGCCAGCAGTTTCGGGGTTTTTTCCGAGCAGTACTTC.